These 32 T cell receptor beta chains were sequenced from one sample in a study of blood T cell repertoires in COVID-19. Sequencing was performed with immunoSEQ multiplex PCR; in TCRdb, only in-frame clones are kept and a portion is missing. This sample has 200,000 to 250,000 clones, with approximately 89% found just once. Source material: peripheral blood. The receptors here all came from a woman aged 40 to 50 with acute or convalescent COVID-19.

This clone was picked up one time. This rearrangement joins TRBV6-5 to TRBJ1-2, with 8 bases matching TRBD1. V shed 2 bases, J shed 4 bases, and the junction held 6 bases outside the gene matches. Germline lookup yields CDR1 MNHEY and CDR2 SVGAGI. The CDR3 is 15 amino acids. DNA of the CDR3: TGTGCCAGCAGTTACCGTGGACAGGGAGCCTATGGCTACACCTTC. The encoded protein is CASSYRGQGAYGYTF.

This sequence joins TRBV19 and TRBJ1-1, with 7 bases identical to TRBD1. CDR1 and CDR2 (germline): LNHDA, SQIVND (reference sequence). Losses at the gene ends were 4 bases for V and 1 base for J; bases not matched to a gene: 3. CDR3 length: 14 residues. Here the CDR3 reads CASSTRTGNTEAFF. In DNA form, the CDR3 reads TGTGCCAGTAGTACCCGGACAGGGAACACTGAAGCTTTCTTT.

In its sample, this clone was seen a few times. The chain carries TRBV7-6 and TRBJ1-3; 7 bases are shared with TRBD1. Trimming at V came to 3 bases and at J to 0 bases, leaving 8 bases not matched to a gene. CDR3 length: 17 amino acids. Germline values: CDR1 SGHVS, CDR2 FNYEAQ. CDR3 bases: TGTGCCAGCAGCTTCGGTCCGGGACAGATCTCTGGAAACACCATATATTTT. This codes for CASSFGPGQISGNTIYF.

The rearrangement links TRBV7-9 to TRBJ1-5; possibly TRBD1 for D (6 bases). CDR1 and CDR2 from the germline V gene are SEHNR and FQNEAQ (reference sequence). There are 14 residues in the CDR3. The V and J ends lost 3 bases and 6 bases respectively, with 12 bases between them. This chain's CDR3 is CASSFTGNGQPQHF. CDR3 bases: TGTGCCAGCAGCTTTACAGGGAACGGTCAGCCCCAGCATTTT.

The V and J genes are TRBV10-2 and TRBJ2-7; D is possibly TRBD2 (6 bases). The V gene's germline CDR1 is WSHSY and CDR2 SAAADI. The CDR3 contains 12 residues. V dropped 4 bases and J dropped 5 bases, with 9 bases sitting between them. The CDR3 DNA reads TGCGCCAGCAGTGTGCGGGGCAACGAGCAGTACGTC. Translation gives CASSVRGNEQYV.

The chain combines TRBV6-5 with TRBJ2-2, with D possibly being TRBD2 (7 bases). The germline V gene encodes CDR1 MNHEY and CDR2 SVGAGI. V was trimmed by 9 bases and J by 4 bases, leaving 18 bases between them. The CDR3 is 15 amino acids. This chain's CDR3 is CASQPGGRRTGELFF. CDR3 sequence (DNA): TGTGCCAGTCAACCGGGGGGCCGTCGCACCGGGGAGCTGTTTTTT.

V is TRBV5-1 and J is TRBJ2-1, with TRBD1 identical over 7 bases. In germline, CDR1 is SGHRS, CDR2 YFSETQ. Trimming removed 5 bases from V and 5 bases from J; junction bases left unmatched: 4. The CDR3 loop spans 13 amino acids. The CDR3 DNA reads as TGCGCCAGCAGGACAGGGCCGGACAATGAGCAGTTCTTC. Residues: CASRTGPDNEQFF.

V gene TRBV19 combines with J gene TRBJ2-3; 7 bases fit TRBD2. CDR1 and CDR2 from the germline V gene are LNHDA and SQIVND (reference sequence). The ends lost 1 base at V and 3 bases at J; junction bases unmatched: 1. CDR3 length: 14 residues. The DNA for the CDR3 is TGTGCCAGTAGTATAGGCGGGAGAACAGATACGCAGTATTTT. Its translation: CASSIGGRTDTQYF.

This clone was recorded once. The J gene is TRBJ1-1, the V gene TRBV6-5, with 8 bases matching TRBD1. CDR3 length: 15 amino acids. Germline loops: CDR1 MNHEY, CDR2 SVGAGI. V gave up 2 bases and J gave up 4 bases; unmatched junction bases: 6. CDR3 nucleotides: TGTGCCAGCAGTTACGCTCCCGACAGGGGCACTGAAGCTTTCTTT. Its translation is CASSYAPDRGTEAFF.

The rearrangement links TRBV30 to TRBJ1-1, with TRBD1 as a possible D gene (6 bases). The CDR3 extends over 14 amino acids. V was trimmed by 4 bases and J by 4 bases, leaving 16 bases between them. CDR1 is GTSNPN and CDR2 is SVGIG in the germline V gene (reference sequence). The CDR3 nucleotides read TGTGCCTGGATTCGGGGGGGGGCAGGCACTGAAGCTTTCTTT. Translating gives CAWIRGGAGTEAFF. Using reference TRBV30 and TRBJ1-1 for the parts outside the CDR3, the full variable domain is SQTIHQWPATLVQPVGSPLSLECTVEGTSNPNLYWYRQAAGRGLQLLFYSVGIGQISSEVPQNLSASRPQDRQFILSSKKLLLSDSGFYLCAWIRGGAGTEAFFGQGTRLTVV.

The chain recombines TRBV6-5 with TRBJ2-5, with D tentatively TRBD2 (6 bases). Between the trimmed V and J ends, which lost 6 bases and 5 bases, there was a span of 13 bases. Germline lookup yields CDR1 MNHEY and CDR2 SVGAGI. The CDR3 consists of 13 residues. The DNA of the CDR3 is TGTGCCAGCAGCCGACCGGGGGTGGAGACCCAGTACTTC. Its protein is CASSRPGVETQYF.

The rearrangement uses TRBV19 and TRBJ1-4; no clear D gene. V lost 4 bases, J lost 0 bases, and 15 bases lay in between. The CDR3 is 17 amino acids. Per the germline V gene, CDR1 is LNHDA and CDR2 is SQIVND (reference sequence). CDR3 protein: CASSRGGNPATNEKLFF. The CDR3 coding sequence is TGTGCCAGTAGTAGAGGCGGGAATCCTGCAACTAATGAAAAACTGTTTTTT.

This sequence joins TRBV5-1 and TRBJ2-1; D unresolved. Germline CDR1 is SGHRS and CDR2 is YFSETQ. V lost 0 bases and J lost 5, with 9 bases in between. The CDR3 has 14 residues. In nucleotides, the CDR3 is TGCGCCAGCAGCTTGGCCCAGGCCCACAATGAGCAGTTCTTC. Its protein product is CASSLAQAHNEQFF.

The chain recombines TRBV19 with TRBJ1-1; TRBD1 agrees at 7 bases. CDR1 and CDR2 from the germline V gene are LNHDA and SQIVND (reference sequence). V gave up 5 bases and J gave up 4 bases; unmatched junction bases: 10. The CDR3 runs to 15 residues. As DNA, the CDR3 is TGTGCCAGTAGTGCGGGACAGACACCGTCCACTGAAGCTTTCTTT. It specifies CASSAGQTPSTEAFF.

V is TRBV10-3 and J is TRBJ2-7; 8 nucleotides line up with TRBD1. The germline gives CDR1 ENHRY, CDR2 SYGVKD. The V segment lost 2 bases and the J segment 3 bases; nucleotides outside the gene matches: 12. There are 17 residues in the CDR3. DNA of the CDR3: TGTGCCATCAGTGAGCCCAGGACAGGGTGGTGGGGCTACGAGCAGTACGTC. Translation: CAISEPRTGWWGYEQYV.

The V and J genes are TRBV19 and TRBJ1-2; 7 bases fit TRBD1. V was clipped by 10 bases and J by 4 bases; unmatched bases: 12. CDR1 is LNHDA, CDR2 SQIVND, per germline (reference sequence). This CDR3 contains 14 residues. CDR3 DNA sequence: TGTGCCACCTCCCTGACAGGGACTTCCTATGGCTACACCTTC. Its protein product is CATSLTGTSYGYTF. The full variable domain, its missing parts supplied by reference TRBV19 and TRBJ1-2, is DGGITQSPKYLFRKEGQNVTLSCEQNLNHDAMYWYRQDPGQGLRLIYYSQIVNDFQKGDIAEGYSVSREKKESFPLTVTSAQKNPTAFYLCATSLTGTSYGYTFGSGTRLTVV.

Here the CDR3 DNA reads TGTGCCAGCCTACTAGCGGGGACCTTCGGCGAGACCCAGTACTTC. Translated, it gives CASLLAGTFGETQYF. The gene calls are TRBV2 and TRBJ2-5; 10 bases agree with TRBD2. This CDR3 has 15 amino acids. The V gene's germline CDR1 is SNHLY and CDR2 FYNNEI. The V and J ends lost 8 bases and 5 bases, in that order; junction bases with no gene match: 11.

The chain links TRBV24-1 to TRBJ2-1; the D gene is possibly TRBD1 (6 bases). Germline V gives CDR1 KGHDR, CDR2 SFDVKD. Trimming cost V 4 bases and J 0 bases, with 12 bases left between them. The CDR3 sequence is 16 residues long. The CDR3 DNA reads TGTGCCACCAGTGACCCACAGGGATACTCCTACAATGAGCAGTTCTTC. It encodes CATSDPQGYSYNEQFF.

The chain employs TRBV9 and TRBJ2-3; possibly TRBD2 for D (6 bases). This CDR3 is 13 amino acids long. Trimming removed 7 bases from V and 0 bases from J, with 9 bases in between. Germline V gives CDR1 SGDLS, CDR2 YYNGEE. DNA of the CDR3: TGTGCCAGCGGGGGGTGGAGCACAGATACGCAGTATTTT. Protein: CASGGWSTDTQYF.

The chain couples TRBV19 to TRBJ1-1; the D gene is possibly TRBD1 (5 bases). V lost 6 bases, J lost 4 bases, and 12 bases lay in between. The V gene's germline CDR1 is LNHDA and CDR2 SQIVND (reference sequence). The CDR3 is 13 residues long. The CDR3 DNA reads TGTGCCAGTAGATACTGGGGGGGCACTGAAGCTTTCTTT. Protein: CASRYWGGTEAFF.

For the CDR3, the DNA is TGCGCCAGTTCACAGGGGTCAGACACTGAAGCTTTCTTT. It specifies CASSQGSDTEAFF. The chain carries TRBV10-1 and TRBJ1-1, with TRBD1 matching over 7 bases. Germline V lookup: CDR1 WNHNN, CDR2 SYGVQD (reference sequence). This CDR3 contains 13 residues. V lost 9 bases to trimming and J lost 3 bases; unmatched junction nucleotides: 7.

This clone appeared a few times. The genes are TRBV27 and TRBJ1-1; TRBD1 agrees at 8 bases. Germline V gives CDR1 MNHEY, CDR2 SMNVEV (reference sequence). This CDR3 is 17 amino acids long. V lost 5 bases and J lost 0; bases outside the gene matches: 11. In DNA, the CDR3 is TGTGCCAGCAGTCCCGGGGACAGGTCACATCTGAACACTGAAGCTTTCTTT. Translation gives CASSPGDRSHLNTEAFF.

The J gene is TRBJ2-5, the V gene TRBV5-4; D perhaps matches TRBD1 (6 bases). The CDR3 sequence is 12 residues long. V was clipped by 9 bases and J by 2 bases, with 11 bases between them. From germline, CDR1 is SGHNT and CDR2 YYREEE (reference sequence). Written as DNA, the CDR3 is TGTGCCATTTCGACAGGTCAAGAGACCCAGTACTTC. Translated, it gives CAISTGQETQYF.

The chain links TRBV24-1 to TRBJ2-1; the match to TRBD1 covers 12 bases. The CDR3 has 14 amino acids. Germline CDR1 and CDR2: KGHDR and SFDVKD. V trimming: 10 bases; J trimming: 7 bases; junction bases outside the gene matches: 7. CDR3 sequence reads: CATTGTGGLNEQFF. The CDR3 nucleotides read TGTGCCACAACCGGGACAGGGGGCTTGAATGAGCAGTTCTTC.

This clone has only one observation. This chain uses TRBV7-9 with TRBJ1-6; D may be TRBD1 (6 bases). Germline CDR1 reads SEHNR; CDR2 reads FQNEAQ (reference sequence). V lost 5 bases, J lost 5 bases, and 13 bases lay in between. The CDR3 length is 15 residues. The CDR3 region has the DNA TGTGCCAGCAGCCCCCGGGGGGCGGATAATTCACCCCTCCACTTT. This codes for CASSPRGADNSPLHF.

This chain's CDR3 is CASSGTGVEAFF. DNA for the CDR3: TGTGCCAGCAGTGGGACAGGGGTTGAAGCTTTCTTT. The rearrangement links TRBV2 to TRBJ1-1, with TRBD1 matching over 9 bases. The CDR3 extends over 12 amino acids. After removal of 4 bases from V and 7 bases from J, the junction contained 1 base not matched to a gene. Germline CDR1 is SNHLY and CDR2 is FYNNEI. Using reference TRBV2 and TRBJ1-1 for the parts outside the CDR3, the full variable domain is EPEVTQTPSHQVTQMGQEVILRCVPISNHLYFYWYRQILGQKVEFLVSFYNNEISEKSEIFDDQFSVERPDGSNFTLKIRSTKLEDSAMYFCASSGTGVEAFFGQGTRLTVV.

J is TRBJ2-2 and V is TRBV5-1, with D maybe TRBD1 (6 bases). The CDR3 sequence is 15 residues long. The V end was cut by 0 bases, the J end by 3 bases, with 9 bases between. Germline CDR1 and CDR2: SGHRS and YFSETQ. CDR3 sequence: CASSLDRADTGELFF. In DNA, the CDR3 is TGCGCCAGCAGCTTGGACAGGGCGGACACCGGGGAGCTGTTTTTT.

The V call is TRBV5-4, the J call TRBJ1-4, with 10 bases fitting TRBD1. Germline V gives CDR1 SGHNT, CDR2 YYREEE (reference sequence). With 0 bases clipped from V and 8 bases from J, the junction kept 4 bases outside the gene matches. The CDR3 is 15 residues long. The CDR3 coding sequence is TGTGCCAGCAGCTTGGGAGGGACAGGGGAAGAAAAACTGTTTTTT. This codes for CASSLGGTGEEKLFF.

V is TRBV19 and J is TRBJ1-6; no firm D call. This CDR3 has 16 residues. CDR1 is LNHDA and CDR2 is SQIVND in the germline V gene (reference sequence). Trimming took off 3 bases at V and 0 bases at J, with 9 bases between the two ends. The CDR3 here is CASSMQETSYNSPLHF. CDR3 DNA sequence: TGTGCCAGTAGTATGCAGGAAACCTCCTATAATTCACCCCTCCACTTT.

This chain links TRBV9 with TRBJ2-5, with D tentatively TRBD2 (6 bases). This CDR3 region has 14 residues. Trimming removed 4 bases at V and 2 bases at J, with 12 bases between. Germline V gives CDR1 SGDLS, CDR2 YYNGEE. The CDR3 coding sequence is TGTGCCAGCAGCTTCGGGACTTTGCAAGAGACCCAGTACTTC. Translating gives CASSFGTLQETQYF.

This rearrangement joins TRBV28 to TRBJ2-7; 9 positions match TRBD1. V lost 6 bases and J lost 1; bases outside the gene matches: 13. This CDR3 has 17 residues. Germline V CDR1 and CDR2: MDHEN, SYDVKM. The CDR3 coding sequence is TGTGCCAGCAGCCGCGGACCCGGGACAGGGACGTCCTACGAGCAGTACGTC. Residues: CASSRGPGTGTSYEQYV.

The chain links TRBV6-5 to TRBJ1-2, with TRBD1 matching 9 bases. Germline CDR1 and CDR2: MNHEY and SVGAGI. The J segment lost 2 bases and the V segment lost 6 bases, leaving 7 bases of the junction unmatched. CDR3 length equals 15 residues. The CDR3 DNA reads TGTGCCAGCAGCGTCGCCGGGACAGGGAACTATGGCTACACCTTC. This gives the protein CASSVAGTGNYGYTF.